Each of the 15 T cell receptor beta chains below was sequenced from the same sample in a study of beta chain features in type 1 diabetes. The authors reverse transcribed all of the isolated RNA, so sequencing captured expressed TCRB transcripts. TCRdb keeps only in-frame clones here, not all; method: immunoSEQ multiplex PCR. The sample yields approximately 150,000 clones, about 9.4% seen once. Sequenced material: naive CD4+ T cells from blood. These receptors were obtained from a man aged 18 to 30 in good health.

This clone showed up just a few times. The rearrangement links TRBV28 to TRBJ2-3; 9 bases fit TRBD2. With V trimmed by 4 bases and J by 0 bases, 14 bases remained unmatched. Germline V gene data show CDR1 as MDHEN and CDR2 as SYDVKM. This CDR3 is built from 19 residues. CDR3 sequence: CASSSPLSGGYRSTDTQYF. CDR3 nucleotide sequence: TGTGCCAGCAGTTCCCCTTTGAGCGGGGGGTACCGAAGCACAGATACGCAGTATTTT.

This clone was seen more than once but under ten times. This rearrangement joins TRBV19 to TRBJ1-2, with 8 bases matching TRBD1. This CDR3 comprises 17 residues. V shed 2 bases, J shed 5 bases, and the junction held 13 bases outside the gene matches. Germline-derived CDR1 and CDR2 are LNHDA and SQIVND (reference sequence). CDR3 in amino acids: CASSIQGAPATGYGYTF. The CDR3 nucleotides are TGTGCCAGTAGTATACAGGGGGCGCCGGCCACAGGTTATGGCTACACCTTC.

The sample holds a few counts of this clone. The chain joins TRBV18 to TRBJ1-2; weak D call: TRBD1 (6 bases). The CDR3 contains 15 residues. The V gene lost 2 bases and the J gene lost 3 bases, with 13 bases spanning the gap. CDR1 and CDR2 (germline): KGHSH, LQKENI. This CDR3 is CASSPATGSDYGYTF. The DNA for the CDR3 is TGTGCCAGCTCACCAGCGACAGGCTCTGACTATGGCTACACCTTC.

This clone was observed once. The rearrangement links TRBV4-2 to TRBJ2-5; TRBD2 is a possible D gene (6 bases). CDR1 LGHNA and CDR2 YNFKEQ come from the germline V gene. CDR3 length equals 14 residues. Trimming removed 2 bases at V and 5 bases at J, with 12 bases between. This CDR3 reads CASSQLTSRETQYF. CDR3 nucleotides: TGTGCCAGCAGCCAACTAACTAGCAGGGAGACCCAGTACTTC.

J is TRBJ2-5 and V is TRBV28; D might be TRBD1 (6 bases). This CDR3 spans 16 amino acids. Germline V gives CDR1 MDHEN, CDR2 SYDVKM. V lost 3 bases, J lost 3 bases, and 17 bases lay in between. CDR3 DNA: TGTGCCAGCAGTTTGAGCCTGGGGGCCACTGAAGAGACCCAGTACTTC. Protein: CASSLSLGATEETQYF.

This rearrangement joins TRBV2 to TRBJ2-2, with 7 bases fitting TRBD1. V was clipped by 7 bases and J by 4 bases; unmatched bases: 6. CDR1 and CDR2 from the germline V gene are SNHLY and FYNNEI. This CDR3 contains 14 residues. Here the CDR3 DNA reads TGTGCCAGCATCGTAAACAGGGGCACCGGGGAGCTGTTTTTT. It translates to CASIVNRGTGELFF.

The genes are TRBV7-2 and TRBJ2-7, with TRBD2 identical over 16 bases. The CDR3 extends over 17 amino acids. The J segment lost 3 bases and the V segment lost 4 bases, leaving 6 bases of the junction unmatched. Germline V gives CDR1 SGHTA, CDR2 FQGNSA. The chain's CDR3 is CASSSGTSGGASYEQYF. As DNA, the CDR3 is TGTGCCAGCAGCTCCGGGACTAGCGGGGGGGCTAGCTACGAGCAGTACTTC.

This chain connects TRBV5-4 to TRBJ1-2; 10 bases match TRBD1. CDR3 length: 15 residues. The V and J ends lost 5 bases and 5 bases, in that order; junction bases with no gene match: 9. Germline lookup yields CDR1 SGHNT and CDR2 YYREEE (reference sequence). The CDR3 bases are TGTGCCAGCAGTCAGCCGGGACAGGGGCGTTATGGCTACACCTTC. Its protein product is CASSQPGQGRYGYTF.

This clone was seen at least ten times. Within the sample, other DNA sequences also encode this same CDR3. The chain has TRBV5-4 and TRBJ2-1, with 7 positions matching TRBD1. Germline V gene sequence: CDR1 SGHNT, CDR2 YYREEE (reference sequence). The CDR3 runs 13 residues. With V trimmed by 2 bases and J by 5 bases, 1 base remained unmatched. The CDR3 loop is CASSFDRDNEQFF. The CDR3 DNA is TGTGCCAGCAGCTTCGACAGGGACAATGAGCAGTTCTTC.

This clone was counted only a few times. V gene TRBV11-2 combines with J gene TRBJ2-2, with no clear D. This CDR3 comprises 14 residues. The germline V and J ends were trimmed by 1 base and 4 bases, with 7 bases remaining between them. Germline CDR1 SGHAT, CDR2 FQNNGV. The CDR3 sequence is CASSLGVITGELFF. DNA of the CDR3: TGTGCCAGCAGCTTAGGAGTGATCACCGGGGAGCTGTTTTTT.

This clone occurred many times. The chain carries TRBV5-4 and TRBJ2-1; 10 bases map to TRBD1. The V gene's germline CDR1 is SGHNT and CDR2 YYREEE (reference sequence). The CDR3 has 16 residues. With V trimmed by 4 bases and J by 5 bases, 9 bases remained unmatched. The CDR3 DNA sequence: TGTGCCAGCAGCGCGCAGACAGGGGGCCGACACAATGAGCAGTTCTTC. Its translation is CASSAQTGGRHNEQFF.

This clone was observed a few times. CDR3 residues: CASSTGGPTEAFF. CDR3 DNA: TGCGCCAGCAGTACAGGGGGTCCCACTGAAGCTTTCTTT. The chain carries TRBV10-1 and TRBJ1-1; 8 bases line up with TRBD1. Losses at the gene ends were 5 bases for V and 4 bases for J; bases not matched to a gene: 3. This CDR3 is built from 13 residues. Germline values: CDR1 WNHNN, CDR2 SYGVQD (reference sequence).

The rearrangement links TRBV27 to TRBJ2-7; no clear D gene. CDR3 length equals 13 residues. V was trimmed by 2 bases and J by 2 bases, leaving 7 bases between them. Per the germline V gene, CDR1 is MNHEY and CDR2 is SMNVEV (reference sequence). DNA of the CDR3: TGTGCCAGCAGTTTACGGCAGGCCTACGAGCAGTACTTC. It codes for CASSLRQAYEQYF.

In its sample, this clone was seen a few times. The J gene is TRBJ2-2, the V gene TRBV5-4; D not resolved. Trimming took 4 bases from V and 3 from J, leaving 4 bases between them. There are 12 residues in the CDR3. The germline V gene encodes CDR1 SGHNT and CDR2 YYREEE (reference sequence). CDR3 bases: TGTGCCAGCAGCCAGGACACCGGGGAGCTGTTTTTT. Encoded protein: CASSQDTGELFF.

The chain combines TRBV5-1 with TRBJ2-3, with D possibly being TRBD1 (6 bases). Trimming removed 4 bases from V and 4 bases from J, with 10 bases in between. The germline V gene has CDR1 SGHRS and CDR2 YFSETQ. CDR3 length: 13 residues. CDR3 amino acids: CASSQGWSDTQYF. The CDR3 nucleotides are TGCGCCAGCAGCCAGGGGTGGTCAGATACGCAGTATTTT.